This TCR beta chain was retrieved from a study of PD-L1 blockade in urothelial cancer. Looking at the study overall: Blood analyses occurred 3 weeks (second dose) and 6 weeks post treatment start. Each blood sample yielded a median of about 150,000 T cells.

The sample's time point: pretreatment peripheral blood. Germline CDR1 MNHGY, CDR2 SAAAGT. This CDR3 region has 14 residues. V dropped 5 bases and J dropped 4 bases, with 14 bases sitting between them. Concerning this clone itself: The antigen is not known.

The method was immunoSEQ multiplex PCR; TCRdb's version includes in-frame clones alone and lacks a portion of them. In the table there are 58,000 or so clones, about four fifths of which are singletons. Whole-study results and caveats: Larger 3-week expansion of tumor-associated blood clones was seen in durable-benefit patients.

The source of this sequence is a man between 65 and 85 years old with urothelial cancer. The sequences come from PBMCs, collected around atezolizumab (anti-PD-L1) treatment. The gene calls are TRBV6-8 and TRBJ2-5; the D gene is possibly TRBD1 (6 bases). CDR3 in DNA: TGTGCCAGCAGTGAACCGGGACAACTAGAGACCCAGTACTTC. It encodes CASSEPGQLETQYF.